This T cell receptor (beta chain) was identified in a study of cytomegalovirus exposure and HLA in healthy donors. General study results and limits: Associated with cytomegalovirus, according to the listing, were 150 to 200 TCR beta chains. As was reported, the HLA-A and HLA-B alleles of most subjects were accurately predicted from TCR beta sequences.

This CDR3 is 14 amino acids long. The V end lost 3 bases, the J end lost 0 bases, and 8 bases lay between the germline ends. Per germline, CDR1 LNHDA and CDR2 SQIVND (reference sequence). 13 Jbeta primers and 60 Vbeta primers were used for the PCR. Measured with immunoSEQ multiplex PCR; TCRdb has only the in-frame clones, and not every one. The sample holds 120,000 to 150,000 clones, 82% seen once. About this clone: The antigen is undetermined.

The specimen sequenced was PBMCs. The origin of this receptor is a male donor in good health and CMV-seronegative. The chain is built from TRBV19 and TRBJ1-1; tentative D call: TRBD1 (6 bases). CDR3 coding DNA: TGTGCCAGTAGTATTTGGGACATGAACACTGAAGCTTTCTTT. Translated, it gives CASSIWDMNTEAFF.